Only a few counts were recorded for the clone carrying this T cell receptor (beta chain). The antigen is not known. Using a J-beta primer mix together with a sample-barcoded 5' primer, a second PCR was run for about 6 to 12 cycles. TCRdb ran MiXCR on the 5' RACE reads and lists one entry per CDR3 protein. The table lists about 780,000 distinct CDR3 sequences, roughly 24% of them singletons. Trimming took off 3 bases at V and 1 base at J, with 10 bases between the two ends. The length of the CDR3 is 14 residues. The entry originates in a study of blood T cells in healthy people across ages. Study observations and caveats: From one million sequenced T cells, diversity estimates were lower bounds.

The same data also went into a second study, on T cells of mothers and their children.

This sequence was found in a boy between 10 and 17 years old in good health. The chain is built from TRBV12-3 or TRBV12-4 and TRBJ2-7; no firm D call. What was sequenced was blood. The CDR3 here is CASSFVSGSYEQYF. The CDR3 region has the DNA TGTGCCAGCAGTTTCGTCTCAGGTTCCTACGAGCAGTACTTC.